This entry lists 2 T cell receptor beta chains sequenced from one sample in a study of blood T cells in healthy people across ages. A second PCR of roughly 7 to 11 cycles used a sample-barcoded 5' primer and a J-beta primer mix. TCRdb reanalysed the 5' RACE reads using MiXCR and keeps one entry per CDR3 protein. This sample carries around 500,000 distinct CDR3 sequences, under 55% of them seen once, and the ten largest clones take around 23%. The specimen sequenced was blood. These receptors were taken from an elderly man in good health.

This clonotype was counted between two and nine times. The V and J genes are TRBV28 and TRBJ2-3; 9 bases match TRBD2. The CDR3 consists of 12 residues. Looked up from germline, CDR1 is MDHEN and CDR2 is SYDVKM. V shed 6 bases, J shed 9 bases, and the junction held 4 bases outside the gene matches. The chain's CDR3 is CASSLSGRTQYF. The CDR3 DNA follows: TGTGCCAGCAGCTTAAGCGGGAGGACGCAGTATTTT.

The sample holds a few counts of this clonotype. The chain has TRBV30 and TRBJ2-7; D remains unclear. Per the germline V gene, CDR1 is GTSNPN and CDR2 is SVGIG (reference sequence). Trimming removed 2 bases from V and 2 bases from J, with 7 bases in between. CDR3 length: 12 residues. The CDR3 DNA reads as TGTGCCTGGAGTCGTTTTGCCTACGAGCAGTACTTC. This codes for CAWSRFAYEQYF.